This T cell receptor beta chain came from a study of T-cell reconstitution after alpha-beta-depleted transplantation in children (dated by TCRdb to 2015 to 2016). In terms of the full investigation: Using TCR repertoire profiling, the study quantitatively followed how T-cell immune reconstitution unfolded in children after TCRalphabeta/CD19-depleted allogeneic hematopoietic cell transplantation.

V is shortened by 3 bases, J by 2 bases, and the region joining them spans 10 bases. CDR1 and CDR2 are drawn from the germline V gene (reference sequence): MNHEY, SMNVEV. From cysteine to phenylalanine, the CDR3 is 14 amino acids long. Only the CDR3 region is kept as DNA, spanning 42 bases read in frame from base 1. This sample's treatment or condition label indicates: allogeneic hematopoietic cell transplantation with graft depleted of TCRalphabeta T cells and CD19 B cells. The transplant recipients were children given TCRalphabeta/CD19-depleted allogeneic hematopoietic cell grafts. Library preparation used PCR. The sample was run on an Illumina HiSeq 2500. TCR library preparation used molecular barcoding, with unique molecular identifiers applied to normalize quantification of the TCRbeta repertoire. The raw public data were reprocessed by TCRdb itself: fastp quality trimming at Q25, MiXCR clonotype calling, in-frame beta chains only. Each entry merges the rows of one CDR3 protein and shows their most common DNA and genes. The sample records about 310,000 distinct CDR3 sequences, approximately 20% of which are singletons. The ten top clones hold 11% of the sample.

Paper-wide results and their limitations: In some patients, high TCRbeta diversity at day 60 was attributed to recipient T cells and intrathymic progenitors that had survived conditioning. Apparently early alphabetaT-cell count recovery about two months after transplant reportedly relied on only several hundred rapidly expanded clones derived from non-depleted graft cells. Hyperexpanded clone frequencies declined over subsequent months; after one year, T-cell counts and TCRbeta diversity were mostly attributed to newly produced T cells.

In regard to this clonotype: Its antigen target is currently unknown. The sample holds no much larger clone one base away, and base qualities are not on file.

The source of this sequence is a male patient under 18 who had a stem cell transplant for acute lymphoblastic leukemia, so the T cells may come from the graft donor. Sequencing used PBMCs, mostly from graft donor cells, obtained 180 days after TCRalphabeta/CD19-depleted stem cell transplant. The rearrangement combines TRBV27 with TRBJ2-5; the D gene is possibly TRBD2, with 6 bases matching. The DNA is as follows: TGTGCCAGCAGTTTGGGGGGACTTCAAGAGACCCAGTACTTC. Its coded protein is CASSLGGLQETQYF.